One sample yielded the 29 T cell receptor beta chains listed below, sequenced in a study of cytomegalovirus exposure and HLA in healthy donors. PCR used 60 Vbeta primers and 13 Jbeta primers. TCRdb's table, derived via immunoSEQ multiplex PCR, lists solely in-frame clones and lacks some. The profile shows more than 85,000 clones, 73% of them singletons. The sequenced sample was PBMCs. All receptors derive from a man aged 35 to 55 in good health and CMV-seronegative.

The CDR3 protein is CACQTGGPYEQYF. CDR3 nucleotides: TGTGCCTGTCAGACTGGGGGCCCCTACGAGCAGTACTTC. The chain links TRBV30 to TRBJ2-7; weak D call: TRBD1 (6 bases). The germline V gene has CDR1 GTSNPN and CDR2 SVGIG (reference sequence). Trimming removed 6 bases from V and 2 bases from J, with 14 bases in between. CDR3 size: 13 residues.

In DNA, the CDR3 is TGTGCCAGCTCACCATTCGGAGGGGGCAATGAAAAACTGTTTTTT. Translated, it gives CASSPFGGGNEKLFF. The chain joins TRBV18 to TRBJ1-4; TRBD1 matches at 7 bases. Germline V CDR1 and CDR2: KGHSH, LQKENI. The V and J ends lost 2 bases and 5 bases, in that order; junction bases with no gene match: 5. The CDR3 consists of 15 residues.

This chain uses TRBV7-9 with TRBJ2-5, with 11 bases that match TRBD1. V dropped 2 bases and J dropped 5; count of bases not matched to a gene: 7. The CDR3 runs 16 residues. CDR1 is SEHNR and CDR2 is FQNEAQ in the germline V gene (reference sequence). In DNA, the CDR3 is TGTGCCAGCAGCTTACCGGGACAGGGGGATTTGGAGACCCAGTACTTC. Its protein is CASSLPGQGDLETQYF.

In DNA, the CDR3 is TGTGCCAGCATGGGACTCCGGGAGCTGTTTTTT. Translation gives CASMGLRELFF. The genes are TRBV6-5 and TRBJ2-2, with D possibly matching TRBD2 (6 bases). The V gene lost 7 bases and the J gene lost 9 bases, with 9 bases spanning the gap. The CDR3 is made up of 11 amino acids. The germline gives CDR1 MNHEY, CDR2 SVGAGI.

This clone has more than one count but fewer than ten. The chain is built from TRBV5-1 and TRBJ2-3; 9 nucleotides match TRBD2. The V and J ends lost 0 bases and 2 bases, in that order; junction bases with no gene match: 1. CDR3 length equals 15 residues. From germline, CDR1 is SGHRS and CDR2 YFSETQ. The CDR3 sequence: CASSLASGVTDTQYF. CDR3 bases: TGCGCCAGCAGCTTGGCTAGCGGGGTCACAGATACGCAGTATTTT.

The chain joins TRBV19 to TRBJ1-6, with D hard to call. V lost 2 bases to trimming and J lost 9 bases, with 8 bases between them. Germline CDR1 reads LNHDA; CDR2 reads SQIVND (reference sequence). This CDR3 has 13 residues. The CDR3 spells CASSIYGVSPLHF. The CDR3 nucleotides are TGTGCCAGTAGTATATACGGGGTTTCACCCCTCCACTTT.

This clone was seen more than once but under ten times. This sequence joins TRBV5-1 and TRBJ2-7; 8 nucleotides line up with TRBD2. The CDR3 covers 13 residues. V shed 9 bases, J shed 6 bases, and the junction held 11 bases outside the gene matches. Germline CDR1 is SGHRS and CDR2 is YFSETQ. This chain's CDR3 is CATTTAGAGEQYF. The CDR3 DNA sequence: TGCGCCACCACAACAGCGGGGGCAGGCGAGCAGTACTTC.

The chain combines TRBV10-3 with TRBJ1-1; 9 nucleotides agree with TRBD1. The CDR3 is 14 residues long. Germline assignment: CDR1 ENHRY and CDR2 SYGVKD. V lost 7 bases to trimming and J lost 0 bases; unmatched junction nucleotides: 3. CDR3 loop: CAIKDRGMNTEAFF. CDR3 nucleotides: TGTGCCATCAAGGACAGGGGTATGAACACTGAAGCTTTCTTT.

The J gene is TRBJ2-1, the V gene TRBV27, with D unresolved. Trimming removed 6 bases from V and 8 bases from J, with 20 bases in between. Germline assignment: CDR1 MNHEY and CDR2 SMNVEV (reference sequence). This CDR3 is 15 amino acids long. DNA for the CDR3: TGTGCCAGCAGCTTAGGTGTTAGCCTTCCGTATGAGCAGTTCTTC. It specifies CASSLGVSLPYEQFF.

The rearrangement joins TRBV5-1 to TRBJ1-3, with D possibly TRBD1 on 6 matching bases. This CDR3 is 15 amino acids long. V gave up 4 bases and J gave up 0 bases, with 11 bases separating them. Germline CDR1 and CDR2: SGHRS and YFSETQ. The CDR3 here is CASSREGVSGNTIYF. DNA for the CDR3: TGCGCCAGCAGCCGCGAGGGGGTCTCTGGAAACACCATATATTTT.

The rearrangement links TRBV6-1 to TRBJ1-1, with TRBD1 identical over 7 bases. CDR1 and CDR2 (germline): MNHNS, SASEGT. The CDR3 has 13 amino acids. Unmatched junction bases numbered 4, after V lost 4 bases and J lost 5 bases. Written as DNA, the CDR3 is TGTGCCAGCAGTGTGACAGGGTTGACTGAAGCTTTCTTT. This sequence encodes CASSVTGLTEAFF.

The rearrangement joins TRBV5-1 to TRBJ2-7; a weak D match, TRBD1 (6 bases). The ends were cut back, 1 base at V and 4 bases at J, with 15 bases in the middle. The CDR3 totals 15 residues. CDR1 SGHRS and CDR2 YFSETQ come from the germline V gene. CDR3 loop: CASSLSQGQIYEQYF. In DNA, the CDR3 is TGCGCCAGCAGCTTGTCACAGGGTCAAATTTACGAGCAGTACTTC.

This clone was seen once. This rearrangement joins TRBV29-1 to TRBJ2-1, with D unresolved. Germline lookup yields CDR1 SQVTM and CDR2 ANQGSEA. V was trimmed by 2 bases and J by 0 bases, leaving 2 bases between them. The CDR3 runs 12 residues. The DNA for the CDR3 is TGCAGCGTTGAACTCTCCTACAATGAGCAGTTCTTC. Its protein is CSVELSYNEQFF.

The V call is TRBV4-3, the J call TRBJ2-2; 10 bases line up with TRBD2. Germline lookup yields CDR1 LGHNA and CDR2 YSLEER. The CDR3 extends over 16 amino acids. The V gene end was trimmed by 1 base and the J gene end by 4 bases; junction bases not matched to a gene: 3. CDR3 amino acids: CASSQVASGGTGELFF. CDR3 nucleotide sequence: TGCGCCAGCAGCCAAGTGGCTAGCGGGGGCACCGGGGAGCTGTTTTTT.

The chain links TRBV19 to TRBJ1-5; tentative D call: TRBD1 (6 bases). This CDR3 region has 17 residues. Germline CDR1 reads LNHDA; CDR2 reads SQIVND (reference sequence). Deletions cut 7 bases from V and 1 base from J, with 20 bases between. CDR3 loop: CASTPVQGGGSNQPQHF. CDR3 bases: TGTGCCAGTACGCCTGTACAGGGAGGGGGAAGCAATCAGCCCCAGCATTTT. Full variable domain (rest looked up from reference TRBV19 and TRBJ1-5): DGGITQSPKYLFRKEGQNVTLSCEQNLNHDAMYWYRQDPGQGLRLIYYSQIVNDFQKGDIAEGYSVSREKKESFPLTVTSAQKNPTAFYLCASTPVQGGGSNQPQHFGDGTRLSIL.

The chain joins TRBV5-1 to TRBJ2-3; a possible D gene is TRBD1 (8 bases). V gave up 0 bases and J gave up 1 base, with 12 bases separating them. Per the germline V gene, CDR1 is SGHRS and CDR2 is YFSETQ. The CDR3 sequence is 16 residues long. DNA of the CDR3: TGCGCCAGCAGCTTGGGAACAGGGGGGGGCACAGATACGCAGTATTTT. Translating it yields CASSLGTGGGTDTQYF.

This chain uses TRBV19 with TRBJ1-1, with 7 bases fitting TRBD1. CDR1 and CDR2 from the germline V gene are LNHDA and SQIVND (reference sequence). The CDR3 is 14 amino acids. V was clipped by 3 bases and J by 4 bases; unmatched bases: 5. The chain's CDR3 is CASSIYDRVTEAFF. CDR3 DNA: TGTGCCAGTAGTATTTACGACAGGGTCACTGAAGCTTTCTTT.

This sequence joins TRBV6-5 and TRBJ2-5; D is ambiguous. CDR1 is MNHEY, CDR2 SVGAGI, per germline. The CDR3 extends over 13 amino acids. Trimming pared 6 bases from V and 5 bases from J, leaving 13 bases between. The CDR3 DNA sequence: TGTGCCAGCAGCCGACGACACCCCGAGACCCAGTACTTC. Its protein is CASSRRHPETQYF.

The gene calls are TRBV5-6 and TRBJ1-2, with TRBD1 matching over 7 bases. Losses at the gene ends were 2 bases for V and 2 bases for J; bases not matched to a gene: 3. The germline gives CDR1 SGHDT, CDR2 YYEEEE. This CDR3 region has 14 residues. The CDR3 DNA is TGTGCCAGCAGCTTCCCGGGACAGAACTATGGCTACACCTTC. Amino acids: CASSFPGQNYGYTF.

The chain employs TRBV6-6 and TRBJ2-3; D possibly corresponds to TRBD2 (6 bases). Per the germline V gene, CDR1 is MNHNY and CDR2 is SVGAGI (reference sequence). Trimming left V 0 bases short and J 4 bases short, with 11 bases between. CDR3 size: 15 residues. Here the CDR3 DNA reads TGTGCCAGCAGTTACTCGGCGGGGTCACCAGATACGCAGTATTTT. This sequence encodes CASSYSAGSPDTQYF.

In DNA, the CDR3 is TGTGCCAGCAGCTTAGTTACGGGTTCCACAGATACGCAGTATTTT. Translating gives CASSLVTGSTDTQYF. J is TRBJ2-3 and V is TRBV7-9; no reliable D call. The germline CDR1 and CDR2 sequences are SEHNR and FQNEAQ (reference sequence). This CDR3 spans 15 amino acids. V was trimmed by 1 base and J by 2 bases, leaving 10 bases between them.

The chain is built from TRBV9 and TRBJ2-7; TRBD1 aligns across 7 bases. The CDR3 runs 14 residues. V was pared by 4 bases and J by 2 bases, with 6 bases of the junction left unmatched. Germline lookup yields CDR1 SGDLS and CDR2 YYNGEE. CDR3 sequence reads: CASSLGDRTYEQYF. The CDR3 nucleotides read TGTGCCAGCAGCCTGGGGGACAGAACCTACGAGCAGTACTTC.

CDR3 nucleotide sequence: TGTGCCAGCAGCGTAGGGGGGCCTTACAATGAGCAGTTCTTC. Translating gives CASSVGGPYNEQFF. V gene TRBV9 combines with J gene TRBJ2-1; a possible D gene is TRBD1 (6 bases). V lost 0 bases and J lost 4, with 8 bases in between. The germline gives CDR1 SGDLS, CDR2 YYNGEE. This CDR3 contains 14 residues.

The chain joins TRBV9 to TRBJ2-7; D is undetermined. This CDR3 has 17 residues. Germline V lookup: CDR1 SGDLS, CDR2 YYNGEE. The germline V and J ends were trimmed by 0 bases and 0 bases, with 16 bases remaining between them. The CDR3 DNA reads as TGTGCCAGCAGCGTAGATCGCTTGGGCTGCCTCTCCTACGAGCAGTACTTC. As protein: CASSVDRLGCLSYEQYF. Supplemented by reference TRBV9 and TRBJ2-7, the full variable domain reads DSGVTQTPKHLITATGQRVTLRCSPRSGDLSVYWYQQSLDQGLQFLIQYYNGEERAKGNILERFSAQQFPDLHSELNLSSLELGDSALYFCASSVDRLGCLSYEQYFGPGTRLTVT.

CDR3 nucleotides: TGTGCCAGCAGTTTCCCTACCGGGACAACGACCTACGAGCAGTACTTC. It translates to CASSFPTGTTTYEQYF. J is TRBJ2-7 and V is TRBV28; tentative D call: TRBD1 (6 bases). The CDR3 runs 16 residues. V dropped 3 bases and J dropped 2 bases, with 17 bases sitting between them. Germline CDR1 is MDHEN and CDR2 is SYDVKM.

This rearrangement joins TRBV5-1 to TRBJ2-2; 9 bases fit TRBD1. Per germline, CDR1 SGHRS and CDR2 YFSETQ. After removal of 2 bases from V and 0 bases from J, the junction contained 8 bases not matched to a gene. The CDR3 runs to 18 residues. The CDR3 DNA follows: TGCGCCAGCAGCTTCGGATTGGGGGACAGGGCGAACACCGGGGAGCTGTTTTTT. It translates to CASSFGLGDRANTGELFF.

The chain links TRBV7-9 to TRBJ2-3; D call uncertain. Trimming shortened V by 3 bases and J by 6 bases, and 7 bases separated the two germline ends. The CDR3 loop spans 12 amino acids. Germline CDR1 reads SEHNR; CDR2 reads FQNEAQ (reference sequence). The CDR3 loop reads CASSFQEDTQYF. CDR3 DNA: TGTGCCAGCAGCTTCCAAGAGGATACGCAGTATTTT.

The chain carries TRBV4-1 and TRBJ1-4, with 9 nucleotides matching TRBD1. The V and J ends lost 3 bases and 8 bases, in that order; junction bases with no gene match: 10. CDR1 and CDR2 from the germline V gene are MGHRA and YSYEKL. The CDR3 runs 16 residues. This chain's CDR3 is CASSQGLLGQGEKLFF. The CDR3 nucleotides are TGCGCCAGCAGCCAGGGGCTCCTTGGACAGGGGGAAAAACTGTTTTTT.

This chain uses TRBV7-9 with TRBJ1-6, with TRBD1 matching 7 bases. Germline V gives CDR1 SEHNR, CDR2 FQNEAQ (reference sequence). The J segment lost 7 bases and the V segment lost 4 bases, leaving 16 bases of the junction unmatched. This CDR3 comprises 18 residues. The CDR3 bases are TGTGCCAGCAGCTCAAGCACAGGGGCCATCGGAAGGAATTCACCCCTCCACTTT. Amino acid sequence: CASSSSTGAIGRNSPLHF.